The 11 T cell receptor beta chains presented below share a single source sample, sequenced in a study of blood T cells in healthy people across ages. PCR was performed a second time for about 7 to 11 cycles using a sample-barcoded 5' primer and a J-beta primer mix. In TCRdb, the 5' RACE reads were re-called with MiXCR into one record per CDR3 protein. The sample includes more than 500,000 distinct CDR3 sequences, approximately 27% seen only once; the top ten take roughly 20%. The material sequenced was blood. The receptor set was obtained from a woman in her 70s in good health.

The chain is built from TRBV20-1 and TRBJ1-2; 7 nucleotides match TRBD1. The CDR3 runs to 13 residues. The germline V gene encodes CDR1 DFQATT and CDR2 SNEGSKA (reference sequence). Trimming removed 7 bases from V and 0 bases from J; junction bases left unmatched: 5. The CDR3, as DNA: TGCAGTGTCTACAGGGGTTCTAACTATGGCTACACCTTC. Residues: CSVYRGSNYGYTF.

This clonotype was counted a few times. The chain employs TRBV21-1 and TRBJ2-7; the table's D call, TRBD1, has no DNA check behind it. TRBV21-1 is termed a pseudogene. CDR3 length: 18 amino acids. CDR3 nucleotides: TGTGCCAGCAGCAAAGGTAAAATCGCGGGACACTCGGTCCACGAGCAGTACTTC. As protein: CASSKGKIAGHSVHEQYF.

The sample holds a few counts of this clonotype. J is TRBJ2-5 and V is TRBV18, with D possibly being TRBD2 (7 bases). CDR1 is KGHSH, CDR2 LQKENI, per germline. This CDR3 has 15 residues. The V gene lost 2 bases and the J gene lost 1 base, with 11 bases spanning the gap. CDR3 amino acids: CASSPTGGSQETQYF. The CDR3 nucleotides are TGTGCCAGCTCACCAACGGGGGGCTCCCAAGAGACCCAGTACTTC.

This chain joins TRBV7-6 and TRBJ2-1; TRBD1 aligns across 10 bases. The germline CDR1 and CDR2 sequences are SGHVS and FNYEAQ. This CDR3 contains 15 residues. Germline trimming cut 6 bases from V and 3 bases from J; bases unmatched to any gene: 5. The CDR3 DNA reads TGTGCCAGCAGTTATGGGACAGGGGTCTACAATGAGCAGTTCTTC. Translation gives CASSYGTGVYNEQFF.

The chain couples TRBV15 to TRBJ1-1, with D possibly matching TRBD1 (6 bases). Germline values: CDR1 LNHNV, CDR2 YYDKDF (reference sequence). The CDR3 extends over 16 amino acids. Trimming stripped 8 bases from V and 3 bases from J, with 22 bases between. CDR3 sequence reads: CATGPLLGAGDTEAFF. Here the CDR3 DNA reads TGTGCCACCGGCCCACTCTTGGGGGCAGGGGACACTGAAGCTTTCTTT.

The chain employs TRBV21-1 and TRBJ1-5. TRBV21-1 is given as a pseudogene. The CDR3 totals 15 residues. The CDR3: CASPSEFFSNQPQHF. The CDR3 bases are TGTGCCAGCCCCTCGGAATTTTTCAGCAATCAGCCCCAGCATTTT.

This clonotype appeared a few times. A read error may explain this, as a much larger clone is one base away. The chain carries TRBV11-2 and TRBJ2-7; 7 bases match TRBD1. The CDR3 is made up of 17 amino acids. The germline CDR1 and CDR2 sequences are SGHAT and FQNNGV. CDR3: CASSLVLQGLGRKEQCF. The CDR3 nucleotides are TGTGCCAGCAGCTTAGTGTTACAGGGGTTGGGTCGGAAAGAGCAGTGCTTC. The complete variable domain, with remaining parts taken from reference TRBV11-2 and TRBJ2-7, reads EAGVAQSPRYKIIEKRQSVAFWCNPISGHATLYWYQQILGQGPKLLIQFQNNGVVDDSQLPKDRFSAERLKGVDSTLKIQPAKLEDSAVYLCASSLVLQGLGRKEQCFGPGTRLTVT.

In DNA, the CDR3 is TGTGCCAGCAGCGTAGCTGGGAGGGGAGAAAACACCATATATTTT. It yields the protein CASSVAGRGENTIYF. The chain recombines TRBV9 with TRBJ1-3, with a tentative D call TRBD1 (5 bases). Trimming stripped 0 bases from V and 6 bases from J, with 13 bases between. There are 15 residues in the CDR3. From germline, CDR1 is SGDLS and CDR2 YYNGEE.

The chain carries TRBV9 and TRBJ2-1, with a weak D call TRBD1 (6 bases). Germline assignment: CDR1 SGDLS and CDR2 YYNGEE. This CDR3 contains 15 residues. Trimming stripped 4 bases from V and 9 bases from J, with 20 bases between. The CDR3 bases are TGTGCCAGCAGCACCGTCAGGGGCAGTTATGGTGAGCAGTTCTTC. This translates into CASSTVRGSYGEQFF.

The chain recombines TRBV5-1 with TRBJ2-5; 7 nucleotides match TRBD1. The V gene end was trimmed by 5 bases and the J gene end by 5 bases; junction bases not matched to a gene: 12. CDR1 is SGHRS, CDR2 YFSETQ, per germline. This CDR3 region has 15 residues. CDR3 protein: CASRPFKGGKETQYF. CDR3 nucleotide sequence: TGCGCCAGCAGACCCTTCAAAGGGGGCAAGGAGACCCAGTACTTC.

The V call is TRBV18, the J call TRBJ2-5; tentatively, D is TRBD1 (5 bases). Gene TRBJ2-7 matches the end of the DNA better, so the J call may be wrong. Per the germline V gene, CDR1 is KGHSH and CDR2 is LQKENI. The CDR3 consists of 14 residues. CDR3 residues: CASSPLQGEYEQYF. CDR3 nucleotide sequence: TGTGCCAGCTCACCACTGCAGGGTGAATACGAGCAGTACTTC.